The 7 T cell receptor beta chains below come from one sample, sequenced in a study of response to subunit inactivated influenza vaccine. A single record per CDR3 protein comes from TCRdb applying MiXCR to the RT-PCR reads. The repertoire holds approximately 200,000 distinct CDR3 sequences, around an eighth seen once, with about a quarter in the top ten. The sequenced sample was CD8+ T cells sorted from PBMCs, obtained more than 4 days after vaccination. The receptors shown here come from a man in his fifties or sixties who received an inactivated influenza vaccine.

This chain links TRBV27 with TRBJ2-2; tentatively, D is TRBD1 or TRBD2 (7 bases each). CDR1 MNHEY and CDR2 SMNVEV come from the germline V gene (reference sequence). V lost 6 bases and J 6 bases, leaving 14 bases between the germline ends. CDR3 size: 14 residues. The CDR3 nucleotides read TGTGCCAGCAGAGAGGGGGCGGGGGCCGGGGAGCTGTTTTTT. Translated: CASREGAGAGELFF.

The V gene is TRBV7-6, the J gene TRBJ2-2; the match to TRBD1 covers 11 bases. Trimming at V came to 1 base and at J to 7 bases, leaving 2 bases not matched to a gene. CDR1 and CDR2 from the germline V gene are SGHVS and FNYEAQ. The CDR3 is 15 residues long. In nucleotides, the CDR3 is TGTGCCAGCAGCTTAGGGACAGGGGGCATCGGGGAGCTGTTTTTT. Translating it yields CASSLGTGGIGELFF.

This sequence joins TRBV5-6 and TRBJ2-1, with TRBD2 identical over 10 bases. Germline V gene lookup returns CDR1 SGHDT and CDR2 YYEEEE. With V trimmed by 1 base and J by 5 bases, 3 bases remained unmatched. This CDR3 spans 15 amino acids. The CDR3 region is CASSLQRGGDNEQFF. The CDR3 DNA reads TGTGCCAGCAGCTTGCAGCGGGGGGGGGACAATGAGCAGTTCTTC.

This clonotype was seen a few times. The chain couples TRBV19 to TRBJ1-4; D is unresolved. The V gene lost 5 bases and the J gene lost 3 bases, with 7 bases spanning the gap. This CDR3 has 13 amino acids. Germline V gene data show CDR1 as LNHDA and CDR2 as SQIVND (reference sequence). CDR3 sequence: CASSPRSNEKLFF. The CDR3 bases are TGTGCCAGTAGTCCGCGTTCTAATGAAAAACTGTTTTTT. The whole variable domain, filled in from reference TRBV19 and TRBJ1-4, reads DGGITQSPKYLFRKEGQNVTLSCEQNLNHDAMYWYRQDPGQGLRLIYYSQIVNDFQKGDIAEGYSVSREKKESFPLTVTSAQKNPTAFYLCASSPRSNEKLFFGSGTQLSVL.

This clonotype came up a few times. The chain recombines TRBV27 with TRBJ1-2, with a possible D match to TRBD1 (5 bases). This CDR3 is 16 amino acids long. Trimming took 0 bases from V and 3 from J, leaving 14 bases between them. From germline, CDR1 is MNHEY and CDR2 SMNVEV (reference sequence). CDR3 coding DNA: TGTGCCAGCAGTTTATCACCCCTAGGGGAGTACTATGGCTACACCTTC. It specifies CASSLSPLGEYYGYTF.

This clonotype turned up a few times. This chain connects TRBV27 to TRBJ2-6; D remains ambiguous. With 5 bases removed from V and 1 base from J, the gap between germline ends came to 12 bases. The CDR3 extends over 16 amino acids. The V gene's germline CDR1 is MNHEY and CDR2 SMNVEV (reference sequence). CDR3 bases: TGTGCCAGCAGTCTAACCGTGGGGTCTGGGGCCAACGTCCTGACTTTC. Translated: CASSLTVGSGANVLTF.

The rearrangement uses TRBV6-2 or TRBV6-3 and TRBJ2-7; TRBD1 matches at 8 bases. From germline, CDR1 is MNHEY and CDR2 SVGEGT. V was clipped by 4 bases and J by 3 bases; unmatched bases: 8. This CDR3 contains 15 residues. The CDR3, as DNA: TGTGCCAGCAGTTCCGGACAGGGTCGAATCTACGAGCAGTACTTC. Encoded protein: CASSSGQGRIYEQYF.